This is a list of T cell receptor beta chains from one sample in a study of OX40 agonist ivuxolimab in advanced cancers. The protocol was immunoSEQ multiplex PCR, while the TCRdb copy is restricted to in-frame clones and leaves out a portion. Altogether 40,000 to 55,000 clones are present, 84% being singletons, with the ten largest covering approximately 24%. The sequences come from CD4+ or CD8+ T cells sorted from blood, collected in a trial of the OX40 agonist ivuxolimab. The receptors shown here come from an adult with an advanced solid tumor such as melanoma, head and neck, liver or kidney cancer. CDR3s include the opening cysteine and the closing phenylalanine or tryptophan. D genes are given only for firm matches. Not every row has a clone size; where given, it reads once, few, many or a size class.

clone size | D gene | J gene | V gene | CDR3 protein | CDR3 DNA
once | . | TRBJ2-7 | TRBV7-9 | CASSRQNVATEQYF | TGTGCCAGCAGCCGACAGAACGTCGCTACCGAGCAGTACTTC
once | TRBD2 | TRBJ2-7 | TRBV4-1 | CASSPFGREGEYEQYF | TGCGCCAGCAGCCCCTTCGGGCGGGAGGGGGAATACGAGCAGTACTTC
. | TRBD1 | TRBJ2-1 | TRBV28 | CASSLPTGGAEQFF | TGTGCCAGCAGTTTACCGACAGGGGGCGCTGAGCAGTTCTTC
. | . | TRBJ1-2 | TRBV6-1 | CASSDNPWDTF | TGTGCCAGCAGTGACAACCCCTGGGACACCTTC
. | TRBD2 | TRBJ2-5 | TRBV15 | CATSRDLAGGSDF | TGTGCCACCAGCAGAGATCTAGCGGGGGGATCAGACTTC
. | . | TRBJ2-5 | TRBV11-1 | CASSLGINSGGRETQYF | TGTGCCAGCAGCTTAGGGATTAACTCGGGGGGCCGGGAGACCCAGTACTTC
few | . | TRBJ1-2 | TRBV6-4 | CASSDTPQALGGYTF | TGTGCCAGCAGTGATACCCCCCAGGCCCTGGGGGGCTACACCTTC
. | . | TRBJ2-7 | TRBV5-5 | CASSLRDDYEQYF | TGTGCCAGCAGCTTACGCGACGACTACGAGCAGTACTTC
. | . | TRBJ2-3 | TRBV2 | CASSEDATLDTQYF | TGTGCCAGCAGTGAAGATGCCACATTAGATACGCAGTATTTT
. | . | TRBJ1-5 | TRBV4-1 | CASSQGGPGQINQPQHF | TGCGCCAGCAGCCAAGGAGGTCCGGGGCAAATCAATCAGCCCCAGCATTTT
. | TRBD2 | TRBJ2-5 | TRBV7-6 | CASSLKGYEGTSGRLEETQYF | TGTGCCAGCAGCTTAAAGGGGTATGAAGGGACTAGCGGGAGATTGGAAGAGACCCAGTACTTC
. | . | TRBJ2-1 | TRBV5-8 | CASSFPGYNEQFF | TGTGCCAGCAGCTTCCCAGGGTACAATGAGCAGTTCTTC
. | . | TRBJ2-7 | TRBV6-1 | CASSEEVAGSYEQYF | TGTGCCAGCAGTGAAGAGGTGGCAGGCTCCTACGAGCAGTACTTC
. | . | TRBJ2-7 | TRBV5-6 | CASSPGPSYEQYF | TGTGCCAGCAGCCCCGGCCCCTCCTACGAGCAGTACTTC
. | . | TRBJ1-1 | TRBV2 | CASSNRYTEAFF | TGTGCCAGCTCCAACCGGTACACTGAAGCTTTCTTT
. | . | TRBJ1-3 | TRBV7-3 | CARKAVEGGNTIYF | TGTGCCAGAAAAGCGGTCGAGGGTGGAAACACCATATATTTT
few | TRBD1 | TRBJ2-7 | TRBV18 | CASSSGQGFDEQYF | TGTGCCAGCTCATCTGGACAGGGCTTCGACGAGCAGTACTTC
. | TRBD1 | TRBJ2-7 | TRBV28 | CASSLSGTGSYEQYF | TGTGCCAGCAGTTTATCCGGGACAGGGTCCTACGAGCAGTACTTC